The 21 T cell receptor beta chains given below trace back to one sample, sequenced in a study of T-cell reconstitution after alpha-beta-depleted transplantation in children. A TCRbeta library incorporating unique molecular identifiers was prepared. Via MiXCR, TCRdb re-called the PCR reads, giving one row per CDR3 protein. The sample lists over 150,000 distinct CDR3 sequences; 5.5% to 7% were seen once. The sample was PBMCs, taken before TCRalphabeta/CD19-depleted stem cell transplant. The receptors were gathered from a boy aged 2 to 10 with acute lymphoblastic leukemia, due to receive a stem cell transplant.

This clonotype was counted many times. In DNA form, the CDR3 reads TGCAGTGCTAGAGATAGTGAAGTTGGCAGGGGGCCTAGCGGGAGGTTTGAGGTTGGAGATACGCAGTATTTT. As protein: CSARDSEVGRGPSGRFEVGDTQYF. J is TRBJ2-3 and V is TRBV20-1; 11 nucleotides match TRBD2. This CDR3 spans 24 amino acids. CDR1 DFQATT and CDR2 SNEGSKA come from the germline V gene (reference sequence). V trimming: 0 bases; J trimming: 5 bases; junction bases outside the gene matches: 31.

This clonotype was picked up many times. The J gene is TRBJ2-1, the V gene TRBV12-3 or TRBV12-4, with a tentative D call TRBD1 (6 bases). V lost 6 bases to trimming and J lost 1 base, with 16 bases between them. This CDR3 has 16 residues. This chain's CDR3 is CASRTGSAKSYNEQFF. In DNA, the CDR3 is TGTGCCAGCAGAACAGGGTCAGCGAAGTCCTACAATGAGCAGTTCTTC.

With regard to this clonotype: A much bigger clone sits one base away, suggesting this may be a read error. The chain employs TRBV24-1 and TRBJ2-2; D not certain. Germline lookup yields CDR1 KGHDR and CDR2 SFDVKD. CDR3 length equals 16 residues. Trimming took off 9 bases at V and 4 bases at J, with 20 bases between the two ends. CDR3 sequence reads: CATCPSRSRFTGELFF. For the CDR3, the DNA is TGTGCCACCTGTCCTTCGAGAAGCAGATTCACCGGGGAGCTGTTTTTT.

This clonotype was observed a handful of times. The chain carries TRBV20-1 and TRBJ2-7; 8 nucleotides match TRBD1. The V gene's germline CDR1 is DFQATT and CDR2 SNEGSKA (reference sequence). This CDR3 is 12 amino acids long. The J segment lost 5 bases and the V segment lost 1 base, leaving 1 base of the junction unmatched. CDR3 protein: CSARAGGHEQYF. DNA for the CDR3: TGCAGTGCTAGAGCAGGGGGCCACGAGCAGTACTTC.

Comments on this clonotype: Being one base from a much bigger clone, this may be a read error. The rearrangement links TRBV5-6 to TRBJ2-7; no clear D gene. This CDR3 contains 14 residues. The V gene lost 2 bases and the J gene lost 4 bases, with 13 bases spanning the gap. In germline, CDR1 is SGHDT, CDR2 YYEEEE. DNA of the CDR3: TGTGCCAGCAGCTTCAAGGGTCCAGTATACGAGCAGTACTTC. This gives the protein CASSFKGPVYEQYF.

This clonotype was detected ten times or more. The rearrangement uses TRBV29-1 and TRBJ1-4, with D perhaps TRBD1 (6 bases). Looked up from germline, CDR1 is SQVTM and CDR2 is ANQGSEA. The CDR3 has 14 amino acids. V lost 3 bases and J 5 bases, leaving 13 bases between the germline ends. The CDR3 sequence is CSVEEQGANEKLFF. CDR3 bases: TGCAGCGTTGAGGAACAGGGCGCGAATGAAAAACTGTTTTTT.

In this sample, this clonotype turned up a few times. The CDR3 DNA reads TGTGCCAGCAGCTTAGGTCGGGACAGCTCCTACAATGAGCAGTTCTTC. As protein: CASSLGRDSSYNEQFF. The chain is built from TRBV7-8 and TRBJ2-1; TRBD1 agrees at 7 bases. This CDR3 has 16 residues. Germline CDR1 reads SGHVS; CDR2 reads FQNEAQ. J was trimmed by 0 bases and V by 1 base; bases with no gene match: 3.

This clonotype was counted ten times or more. The chain joins TRBV3-1 to TRBJ2-7; D not certain. The ends were cut back, 2 bases at V and 7 bases at J, with 12 bases in the middle. The CDR3 has 13 amino acids. Germline assignment: CDR1 LGHDT and CDR2 YNNKEL (reference sequence). CDR3 nucleotide sequence: TGTGCCAGCAGCCAATTCGGCTGGGGAGAGCAGTACTTC. Residues: CASSQFGWGEQYF.

This clonotype has a handful of counts. V usage is TRBV20-1 and J usage is TRBJ1-6; D unclear. This CDR3 is 13 amino acids long. Germline assignment: CDR1 DFQATT and CDR2 SNEGSKA (reference sequence). The ends were cut back, 3 bases at V and 2 bases at J, with 5 bases in the middle. The CDR3 sequence: CSASPAYNSPLHF. Written as DNA, the CDR3 is TGCAGTGCTAGCCCGGCCTATAATTCACCCCTCCACTTT.

This clonotype was counted many times. V usage is TRBV28 and J usage is TRBJ1-1; maybe TRBD1 (6 bases). The CDR3 runs 17 residues. Trimming stripped 3 bases from V and 3 bases from J, with 20 bases between. Germline V gene sequence: CDR1 MDHEN, CDR2 SYDVKM. The DNA of the CDR3 is TGTGCCAGCAGTTTCCTGCATTTATTAGGGGGTGACACTGAAGCTTTCTTT. Translation: CASSFLHLLGGDTEAFF.

This clonotype came up many times. The chain carries TRBV28 and TRBJ1-5; no firm D call. This CDR3 comprises 16 residues. Trimming pared 2 bases from V and 2 bases from J, leaving 13 bases between. Germline V gene sequence: CDR1 MDHEN, CDR2 SYDVKM. The CDR3 spells CASSLTRFQGNQPQHF. In DNA, the CDR3 is TGTGCCAGCAGTTTAACGCGTTTCCAGGGCAATCAGCCCCAGCATTTT.

A few counts support this clonotype. The genes are TRBV15 and TRBJ1-6, with D maybe TRBD1 (6 bases). Between the trimmed V and J ends, which lost 5 bases and 14 bases, there was a span of 19 bases. Germline CDR1 is LNHNV and CDR2 is YYDKDF (reference sequence). The CDR3 sequence is 14 residues long. The CDR3 DNA follows: TGTGCCACCAGCGACAGGCGGCGAATTCCGACCCTCCACTTT. This encodes CATSDRRRIPTLHF.

This clonotype was observed a handful of times. This chain uses TRBV5-5 with TRBJ2-7; D unclear. This CDR3 spans 11 amino acids. The germline V gene has CDR1 SGHKS and CDR2 YYEKEE (reference sequence). Trimming stripped 4 bases from V and 6 bases from J, with 8 bases between. The CDR3 sequence: CASSQNREQYF. CDR3 in DNA: TGTGCCAGCAGCCAAAACCGCGAGCAGTACTTC. The entire variable domain, with the rest obtained from reference TRBV5-5 and TRBJ2-7, is as follows: DAGVTQSPTHLIKTRGQQVTLRCSPISGHKSVSWYQQVLGQGPQFIFQYYEKEERGRGNFPDRFSARQFPNYSSELNVNALLLGDSALYLCASSQNREQYFGPGTRLTVT.

This clonotype showed up many times. The V gene is TRBV12-3 or TRBV12-4, the J gene TRBJ1-1; 9 nucleotides align to TRBD1. CDR3 length: 15 amino acids. Unmatched junction bases numbered 9, after V lost 7 bases and J lost 3 bases. The CDR3 bases are TGTGCCAGCACCATCGGGACAGGGCCTTACACTGAAGCTTTCTTT. As protein: CASTIGTGPYTEAFF.

This clonotype was found many times. For the CDR3, the DNA is TGCAGCGTTGGGGGTATTAGCAATCAGCCCCAGCATTTT. This sequence encodes CSVGGISNQPQHF. This rearrangement joins TRBV29-1 to TRBJ1-5, with no clear D. The V and J ends lost 4 bases and 0 bases respectively, with 7 bases between them. This CDR3 comprises 13 residues. Germline V gives CDR1 SQVTM, CDR2 ANQGSEA. The whole variable domain, remainder taken from reference TRBV29-1 and TRBJ1-5, is SAVISQKPSRDICQRGTSLTIQCQVDSQVTMMFWYRQQPGQSLTLIATANQGSEATYESGFVIDKFPISRPNLTFSTLTVSNMSPEDSSIYLCSVGGISNQPQHFGDGTRLSIL.

This clonotype was counted many times. This rearrangement joins TRBV29-1 to TRBJ2-7, with 8 positions matching TRBD1. Germline CDR1 SQVTM, CDR2 ANQGSEA. This CDR3 spans 13 amino acids. The J segment lost 3 bases and the V segment lost 6 bases, leaving 7 bases of the junction unmatched. This chain's CDR3 is CSVGQGVGYEQYF. The CDR3 DNA is TGCAGCGTCGGACAGGGTGTAGGCTACGAGCAGTACTTC.

This clonotype was seen at least ten times. The chain joins TRBV9 to TRBJ1-2; D remains ambiguous. The CDR3 covers 15 residues. The V gene's germline CDR1 is SGDLS and CDR2 YYNGEE. The ends were cut back, 4 bases at V and 8 bases at J, with 21 bases in the middle. The CDR3, as DNA: TGTGCCAGCAGCCCTAGGGAGGTGGAGCGGCGAGGCTACACCTTC. Translated, it gives CASSPREVERRGYTF.

This chain connects TRBV7-3 to TRBJ2-7; 9 positions agree with TRBD2. CDR1 is SGHTA, CDR2 FQGTGA, per germline. The trim removed 5 bases at V and 7 bases at J, leaving 21 bases unmatched. CDR3 length: 18 amino acids. The CDR3 loop reads CASSPRMARGGRRSEQYF. The CDR3 nucleotides read TGTGCCAGCAGCCCCCGCATGGCGCGGGGGGGCCGGAGGAGTGAGCAGTACTTC.

This clonotype has a count of ten or more. The chain has TRBV20-1 and TRBJ2-7, with D perhaps being TRBD1 or TRBD2 (5 bases each). The V gene's germline CDR1 is DFQATT and CDR2 SNEGSKA (reference sequence). This CDR3 comprises 14 residues. V lost 0 bases and J 5 bases, leaving 14 bases between the germline ends. The CDR3 DNA reads TGCAGTGCTAGAGATGGGACGCCAGACGACGAGCAGTACTTC. Translated, it gives CSARDGTPDDEQYF.

The chain employs TRBV27 and TRBJ1-6; D is unresolved. Germline V gives CDR1 MNHEY, CDR2 SMNVEV (reference sequence). CDR3 length: 15 residues. V shed 0 bases and J shed 4 bases, with 7 bases lying between them. CDR3 nucleotides: TGTGCCAGCAGTTTATCGTCAGGTTATAATTCACCCCTCCACTTT. This codes for CASSLSSGYNSPLHF.

As for this clonotype: At one of its ends the junction is not consistent with the germline gene, which may arise from a read error. DNA of the CDR3: TGTGCCAGCGCCTTGGACAGCTATTTT. Protein sequence: CASALDSYF. This rearrangement joins TRBV2 to TRBJ1-1; weak D call: TRBD1 (6 bases). Germline CDR1 and CDR2: SNHLY and FYNNEI. This CDR3 is 9 amino acids long.